This TCR beta chain emerged from a study of CD8 T cells in ankylosing spondylitis (dated by TCRdb to the late 2010s). With respect to the entire study: The study profiled T cell receptor beta repertoires in healthy donors and ankylosing spondylitis patients to find disease-linked TCR variants. The full study cohort was made up of 20 to 25 ankylosing spondylitis patients and 95 to 130 healthy donors. Peripheral blood samples were taken, and synovial fluid was additionally collected from ankylosing spondylitis patients. General study outcomes and caveats: A CD8+ phenotype was shown by the disease-linked clones, which were found at relatively low frequencies in peripheral blood. The disease-linked clones were reported to be significantly enriched in matched synovial fluid samples from ankylosing spondylitis patients. A TCR beta motif of fewer than 10 highly homologous amino acid variants appeared characteristic of blood from ankylosing spondylitis patients. Some motif variants were previously reported in synovial fluid and blood of reactive arthritis patients, suggesting common disease-initiation mechanisms.

Concerning this clonotype itself: Its antigen is unknown. No base qualities exist here, and no much larger clone lies one base off it.

According to the germline V gene, CDR1 reads SGHRS and CDR2 reads YFSETQ. Trimming removed 4 bases from V and 9 bases from J; the gene matches leave 12 bases unexplained. Reading from cysteine to phenylalanine, the CDR3 counts 14 amino acids. Only the CDR3 part of the read is kept: 42 bases, read in frame from the first base. TCRdb lists the instrument as Illumina HiSeq 2500. Quantitative 5'-RACE with molecular barcodes was the method used to prepare the TCR beta libraries. For the original study's pipeline: Disease-linked TCR variants were identified with a new computational method built on a probabilistic model of VDJ rearrangement. TCRdb trimmed the raw reads at Q25, called clones with MiXCR and kept productive beta chains. One record per CDR3 amino acid sequence lists the most common genes and DNA. It is TCRdb's table, rather than the study itself, that gives the V and J calls and clone size. The sample table contains approximately 190,000 distinct CDR3 sequences; only one count was recorded for approximately 13% of them. Jointly, the top ten make up 8% to 13% of the sample.

This receptor chain uses TRBV5-1 and TRBJ2-7; 8 bases in the junction line up with TRBD1. This receptor was taken from a female donor with ankylosing spondylitis or in good health (not recorded which). The sample taken for sequencing was blood, either unsorted or a sorted T cell fraction (not recorded which). The nucleotide sequence reads as follows: TGCGCCAGCAGCCCCTCTTCGACAGGGGAGATGCAGTACTTC. Protein translation: CASSPSSTGEMQYF.